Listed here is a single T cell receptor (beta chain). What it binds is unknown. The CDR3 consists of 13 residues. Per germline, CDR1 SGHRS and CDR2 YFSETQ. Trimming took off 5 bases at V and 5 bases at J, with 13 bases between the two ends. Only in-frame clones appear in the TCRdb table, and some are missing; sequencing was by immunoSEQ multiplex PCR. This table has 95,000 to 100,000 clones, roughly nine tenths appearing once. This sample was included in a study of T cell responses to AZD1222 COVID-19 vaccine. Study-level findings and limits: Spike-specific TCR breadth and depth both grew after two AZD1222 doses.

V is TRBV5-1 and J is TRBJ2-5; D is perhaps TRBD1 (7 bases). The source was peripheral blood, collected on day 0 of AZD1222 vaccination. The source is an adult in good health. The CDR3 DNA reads TGCGCCAGCAGTTGGCAGGGGGGCGAGACCCAGTACTTC. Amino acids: CASSWQGGETQYF.